The rows below give T cell receptor beta chains drawn from one sample of a study of blood T cell repertoires in COVID-19. Profiling relied on immunoSEQ multiplex PCR, and the TCRdb table lists in-frame clones only, not all of them. The repertoire consists of nearly 25,000 clones, with around four fifths occurring once and the leading ten covering 2% to 2.5%. The source material was peripheral blood. These receptors were collected from a woman in her seventies with COVID-19, enrolled during active disease. The conserved cysteine and the conserved F or W are not part of the CDR3 here.

cdr3_length,v_call,cdr3_aa
13,TRBV24-1,ATSDGGGFTDTQY
11,TRBV6-5,ASSPPSRDGYT
13,TRBV4-2,ASSQAAARTGELF
13,TRBV6-2/TRBV6-3,ASSFTTGFTDTQY
15,TRBV14,ASSQGGPAGGYNEQF
16,TRBV19,ASSIDGVKGARNQPQH
13,TRBV3-1/TRBV3-2,ASSLGTGGNSPLH
10,TRBV6-5,ASSSTGGTLF
11,TRBV7-8,ASSFTGGTEAF
15,TRBV5-5,ASSSRPTSGVTYEQY
12,TRBV11-2,ASRDLRGPGELF
12,TRBV6-5,ASSYSGGSDGYT
15,TRBV3-1/TRBV3-2,ASSPLREVRSTDTQY
14,TRBV2,ASSDAAGSSGNTIY
12,TRBV2,ASSRGHVQETQY
11,TRBV2,ASSVAVTTEAF
11,TRBV10-3,AISEGQGIEQY
11,TRBV7-2,ASSEGVVQPQH
14,TRBV4-2,ASSRRQLTGGNGYT
13,TRBV29-1,SVGTSAASTDTQY
11,TRBV18,ASSPQDSYEQY
13,TRBV2,ASSGGGKANEKLF
15,TRBV5-1,ASSHLSGQGTNTEAF
12,TRBV15,ATSPGTSEETQY
10,TRBV6-5,ASSYGGNEQF
14,TRBV6-2/TRBV6-3,ASSWDRGKGYTEAF
16,TRBV7-8,ASSLGTGAMGSNQPQH
9,TRBV19,ASSRQAGYT
12,TRBV11-3,ASSFRRNKTEAF
14,TRBV7-3,ASSLPGDSSNYGYT
12,TRBV4-2,ASSSRQGPYEQY
13,TRBV5-1,ASSPLAGAGNEQF
10,TRBV5-1,ASSFRDDEQY
14,TRBV10-3,AIAPPWGDENYGYT
14,TRBV6-2/TRBV6-3,ASSYGPGLGEETQY
14,TRBV6-5,ASSYAGPSLTGELF
11,TRBV6-5,ASQVRSNQPQH
13,TRBV5-1,ASRPGQGRYTEAF
12,TRBV2,ASSAREGRSPLH
12,TRBV6-2/TRBV6-3,ASSYTERNTEAF
13,TRBV5-1,ASSPTGTGWETQY